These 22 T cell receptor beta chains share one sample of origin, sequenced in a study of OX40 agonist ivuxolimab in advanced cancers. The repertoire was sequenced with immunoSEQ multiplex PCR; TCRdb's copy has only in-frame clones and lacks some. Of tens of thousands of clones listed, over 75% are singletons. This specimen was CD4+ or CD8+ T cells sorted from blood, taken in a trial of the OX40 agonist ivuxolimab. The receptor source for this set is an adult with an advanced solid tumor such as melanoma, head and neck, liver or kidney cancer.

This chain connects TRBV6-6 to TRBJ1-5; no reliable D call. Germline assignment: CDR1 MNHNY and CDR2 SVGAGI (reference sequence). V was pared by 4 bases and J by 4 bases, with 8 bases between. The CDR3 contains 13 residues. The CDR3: CASSSHQNQPQHF. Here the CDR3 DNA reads TGTGCCAGCAGTTCTCACCAGAATCAGCCCCAGCATTTT.

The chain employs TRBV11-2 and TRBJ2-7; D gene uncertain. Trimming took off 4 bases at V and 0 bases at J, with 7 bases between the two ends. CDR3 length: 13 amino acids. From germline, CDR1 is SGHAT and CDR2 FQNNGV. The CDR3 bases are TGTGCCAGCAGCTGGGTGGCCTCCTACGAGCAGTACTTC. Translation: CASSWVASYEQYF. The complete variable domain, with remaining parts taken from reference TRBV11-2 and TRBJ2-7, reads EAGVAQSPRYKIIEKRQSVAFWCNPISGHATLYWYQQILGQGPKLLIQFQNNGVVDDSQLPKDRFSAERLKGVDSTLKIQPAKLEDSAVYLCASSWVASYEQYFGPGTRLTVT.

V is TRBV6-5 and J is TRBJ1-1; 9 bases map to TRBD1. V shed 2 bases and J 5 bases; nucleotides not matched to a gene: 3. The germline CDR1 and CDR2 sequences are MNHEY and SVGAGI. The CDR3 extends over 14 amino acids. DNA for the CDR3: TGTGCCAGCAGTTACACTGACAGGGGGACTGAAGCTTTCTTT. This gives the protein CASSYTDRGTEAFF.

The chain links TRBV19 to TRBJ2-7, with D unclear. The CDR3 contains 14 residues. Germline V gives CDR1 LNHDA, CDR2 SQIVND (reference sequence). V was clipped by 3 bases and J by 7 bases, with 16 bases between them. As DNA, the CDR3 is TGTGCCAGTAGTATTGCGACGGAAGCTAGGGAGCAGTACTTC. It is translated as CASSIATEAREQYF.

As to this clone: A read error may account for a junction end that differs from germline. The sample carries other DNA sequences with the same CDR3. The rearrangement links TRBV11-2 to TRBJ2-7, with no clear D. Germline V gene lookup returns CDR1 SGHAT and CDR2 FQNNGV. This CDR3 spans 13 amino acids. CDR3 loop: CASSLGQLYEQYF. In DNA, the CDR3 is TGTGCCAGCAGTTTAGGGCAGCTCTACGAGCAGTACTTC. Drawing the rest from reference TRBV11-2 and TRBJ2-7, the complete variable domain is EAGVAQSPRYKIIEKRQSVAFWCNPISGHATLYWYQQILGQGPKLLIQFQNNGVVDDSQLPKDRFSAERLKGVDSTLKIQPAKLEDSAVYLCASSLGQLYEQYFGPGTRLTVT.

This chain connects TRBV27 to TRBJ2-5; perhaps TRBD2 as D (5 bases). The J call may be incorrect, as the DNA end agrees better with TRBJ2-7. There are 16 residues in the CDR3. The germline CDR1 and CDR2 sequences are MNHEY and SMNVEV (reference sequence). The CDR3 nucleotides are TGTGCCAGCAGTTTATCTGCGGGCGAGGGCTCCTACGAGCAGTACTTC. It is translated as CASSLSAGEGSYEQYF.

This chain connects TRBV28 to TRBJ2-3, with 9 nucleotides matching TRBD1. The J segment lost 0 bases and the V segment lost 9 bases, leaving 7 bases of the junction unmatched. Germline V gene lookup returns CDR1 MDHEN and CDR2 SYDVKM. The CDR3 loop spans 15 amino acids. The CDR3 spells CASDSGTGSTDTQYF. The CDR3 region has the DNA TGTGCCAGTGACAGCGGGACAGGGAGCACAGATACGCAGTATTTT.

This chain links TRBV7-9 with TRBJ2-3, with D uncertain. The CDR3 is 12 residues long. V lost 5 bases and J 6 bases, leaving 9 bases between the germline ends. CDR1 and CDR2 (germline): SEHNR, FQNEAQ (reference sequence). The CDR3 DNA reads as TGTGCCAGCAGCCTAAATTGGGATACGCAGTATTTT. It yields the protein CASSLNWDTQYF.

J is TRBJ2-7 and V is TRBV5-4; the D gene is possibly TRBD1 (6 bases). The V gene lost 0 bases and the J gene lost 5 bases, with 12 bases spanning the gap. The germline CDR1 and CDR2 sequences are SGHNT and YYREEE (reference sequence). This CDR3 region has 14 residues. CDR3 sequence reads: CASSLVGTPHEQYF. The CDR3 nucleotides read TGTGCCAGCAGCTTGGTTGGGACACCCCACGAGCAGTACTTC.

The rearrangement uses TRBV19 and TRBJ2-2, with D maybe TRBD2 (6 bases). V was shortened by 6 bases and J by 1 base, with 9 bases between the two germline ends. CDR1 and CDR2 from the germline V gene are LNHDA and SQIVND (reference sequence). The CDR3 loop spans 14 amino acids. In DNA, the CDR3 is TGTGCCAGTAGAACTAGCCGGAACACCGGGGAGCTGTTTTTT. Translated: CASRTSRNTGELFF.

The CDR3 protein is CASSLDWDQPQHF. The CDR3 nucleotides read TGTGCCAGCAGCTTAGATTGGGATCAGCCCCAGCATTTT. The chain employs TRBV7-2 and TRBJ1-5; no firm D call. Trimming removed 1 base from V and 5 bases from J, with 6 bases in between. Germline V gene data show CDR1 as SGHTA and CDR2 as FQGNSA. This CDR3 region has 13 residues.

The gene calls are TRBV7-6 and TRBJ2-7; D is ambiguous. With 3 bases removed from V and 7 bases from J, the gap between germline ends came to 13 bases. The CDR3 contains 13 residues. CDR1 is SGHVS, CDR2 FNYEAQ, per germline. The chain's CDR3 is CASSFGEKDEQYF. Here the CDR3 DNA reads TGTGCCAGCAGCTTTGGTGAGAAAGATGAGCAGTACTTC.

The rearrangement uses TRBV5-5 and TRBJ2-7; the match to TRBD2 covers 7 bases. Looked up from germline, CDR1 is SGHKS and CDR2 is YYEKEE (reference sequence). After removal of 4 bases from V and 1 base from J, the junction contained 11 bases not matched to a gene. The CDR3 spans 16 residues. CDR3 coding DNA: TGTGCCAGCAGCCCCTACCTAGCGGACCGTTCCTACGAGCAGTACTTC. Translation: CASSPYLADRSYEQYF.

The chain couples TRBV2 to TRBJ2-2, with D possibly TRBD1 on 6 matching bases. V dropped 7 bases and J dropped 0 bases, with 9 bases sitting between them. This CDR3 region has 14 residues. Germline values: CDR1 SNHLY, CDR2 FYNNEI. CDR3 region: CASNEGANTGELFF. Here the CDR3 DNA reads TGTGCCAGCAACGAGGGGGCGAACACCGGGGAGCTGTTTTTT.

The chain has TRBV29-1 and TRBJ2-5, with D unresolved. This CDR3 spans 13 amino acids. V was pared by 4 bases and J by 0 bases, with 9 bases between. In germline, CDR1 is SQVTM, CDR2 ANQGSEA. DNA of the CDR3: TGCAGCGTTGTACGCGCTTACCAAGAGACCCAGTACTTC. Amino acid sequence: CSVVRAYQETQYF.

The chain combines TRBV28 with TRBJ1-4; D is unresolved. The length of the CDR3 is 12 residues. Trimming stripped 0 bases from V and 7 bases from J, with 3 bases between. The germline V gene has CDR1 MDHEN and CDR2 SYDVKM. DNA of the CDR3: TGTGCCAGCAGTTTATGGCTTGAAAAACTGTTTTTT. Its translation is CASSLWLEKLFF.

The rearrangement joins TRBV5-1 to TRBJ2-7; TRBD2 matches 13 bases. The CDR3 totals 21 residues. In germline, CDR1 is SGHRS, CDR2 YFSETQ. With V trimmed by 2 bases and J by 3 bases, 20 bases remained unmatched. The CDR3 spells CASSFRTSGRVNLVEIYEQYF. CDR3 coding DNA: TGCGCCAGCAGCTTTCGTACTAGCGGGAGGGTGAACTTAGTGGAAATCTACGAGCAGTACTTC.

The CDR3 sequence is CASSLGLAGSYEQYF. The CDR3 DNA sequence: TGTGCCAGCAGCTTGGGACTAGCGGGAAGCTACGAGCAGTACTTC. V gene TRBV5-6 combines with J gene TRBJ2-7; 11 bases map to TRBD2. V was clipped by 0 bases and J by 3 bases; unmatched bases: 2. Germline values: CDR1 SGHDT, CDR2 YYEEEE. CDR3 length: 15 residues.

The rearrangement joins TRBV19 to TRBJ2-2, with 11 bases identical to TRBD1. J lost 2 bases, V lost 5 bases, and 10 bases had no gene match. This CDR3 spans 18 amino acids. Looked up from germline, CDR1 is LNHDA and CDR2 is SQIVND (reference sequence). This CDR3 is CASSDLYGTGGNTGELFF. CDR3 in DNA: TGTGCCAGTAGTGACCTCTACGGGACAGGGGGTAACACCGGGGAGCTGTTTTTT.

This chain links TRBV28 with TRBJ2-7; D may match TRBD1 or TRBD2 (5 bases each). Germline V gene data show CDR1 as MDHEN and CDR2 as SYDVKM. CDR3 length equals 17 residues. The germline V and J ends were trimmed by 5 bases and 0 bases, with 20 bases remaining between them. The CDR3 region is CASSGDPDMPSSYEQYF. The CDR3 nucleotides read TGTGCCAGCAGTGGGGACCCTGACATGCCGAGCTCCTACGAGCAGTACTTC.

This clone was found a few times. The CDR3 sequence is CASSDHTDEKLFF. The CDR3 region has the DNA TGTGCCAGCAGCGACCACACCGATGAAAAACTGTTTTTT. The J gene is TRBJ1-4, the V gene TRBV9; the D is unclear. Trimming left V 3 bases short and J 6 bases short, with 9 bases between. CDR3 size: 13 residues. Germline CDR1 is SGDLS and CDR2 is YYNGEE.

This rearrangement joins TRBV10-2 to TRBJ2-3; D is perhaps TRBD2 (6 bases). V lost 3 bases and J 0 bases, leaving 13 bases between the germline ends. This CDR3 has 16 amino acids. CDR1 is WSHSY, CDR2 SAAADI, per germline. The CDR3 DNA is TGCGCCAGCAGTGATGGTGGGGGGTTAAGCACAGATACGCAGTATTTT. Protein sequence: CASSDGGGLSTDTQYF.